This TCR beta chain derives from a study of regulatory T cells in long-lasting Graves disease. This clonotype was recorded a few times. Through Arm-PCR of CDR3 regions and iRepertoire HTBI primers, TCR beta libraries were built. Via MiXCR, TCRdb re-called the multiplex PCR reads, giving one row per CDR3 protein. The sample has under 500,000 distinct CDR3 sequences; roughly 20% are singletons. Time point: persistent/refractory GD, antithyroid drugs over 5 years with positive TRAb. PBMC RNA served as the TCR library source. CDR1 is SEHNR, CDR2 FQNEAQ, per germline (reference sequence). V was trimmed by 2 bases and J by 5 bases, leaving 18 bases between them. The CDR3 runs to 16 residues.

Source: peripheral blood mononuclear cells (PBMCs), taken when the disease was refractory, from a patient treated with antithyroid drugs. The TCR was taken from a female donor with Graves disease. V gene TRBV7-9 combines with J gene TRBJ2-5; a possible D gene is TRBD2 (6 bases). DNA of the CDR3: TGTGCCAGCAGCTTACATTCAAATGAGGGGAGGGAGACCCAGTACTTC. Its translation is CASSLHSNEGRETQYF.